Described below is a single T cell receptor beta chain sequence and its context. Its target is unknown. V was cut by 1 base and J by 5 bases, with 13 bases left in between. The CDR3 is 15 amino acids. These data originate in a study of blood T cells in healthy people across ages. Study results and limitations: The study found TCR beta diversity correlated strongly with naive T cell percentage. Higher diversity, along with more naive CD4+ cells, distinguished long-lived donors from aged donors. Older age went with lower TCR beta diversity per million T cells, in a roughly linear way.

Then a second PCR, running roughly 6 to 11 cycles, was carried out with a sample-barcoded 5' primer and a J-beta primer mix. TCRdb fed the 5' RACE reads into MiXCR, producing one record per CDR3 protein. Counted here are around 790,000 distinct CDR3 sequences, 40% to 50% occurring once; the ten biggest clones make up 15% to 25%. Staff drew around 10 milliliters of peripheral blood from each donor. The sample was blood. The clonotype originates from a man between 60 and 70 years old in good health. The J gene is TRBJ2-3, the V gene TRBV12-3 or TRBV12-4; D is possibly TRBD1 or TRBD2 (5 bases each). The CDR3 bases are TGTGCCAGCAGTTTAGGGAAATTTGGGGGAGATACGCAGTATTTT. It encodes CASSLGKFGGDTQYF.